What follows are 24 T cell receptor beta chains derived from one specimen sequenced in a study of cytomegalovirus exposure and HLA in healthy donors. The PCR ran on 60 Vbeta and 13 Jbeta primers. Repertoires were generated with immunoSEQ multiplex PCR, while TCRdb's copy carries only in-frame clones and drops some. The repertoire includes fewer than 95,000 clones, roughly 73% of them detected once, and roughly 16% sits in the top ten. Sequenced: PBMCs. These TCRs come from a woman aged 40 to 55 in good health and CMV-seropositive.

There are a few counts of this clone. The rearrangement links TRBV5-1 to TRBJ2-5; 10 bases align to TRBD2. CDR3 length equals 16 residues. Trimming cost V 1 base and J 0 bases; bases outside gene matches: 3. Germline values: CDR1 SGHRS, CDR2 YFSETQ. The chain's CDR3 is CASSLSLAGDQETQYF. The CDR3 nucleotides read TGCGCCAGCAGCTTGAGTCTAGCGGGGGACCAAGAGACCCAGTACTTC.

The CDR3 DNA sequence: TGTGCCAGCAGCTCGGCCTTCGGGAGGGCCCGGGATACGCAGTATTTT. This encodes CASSSAFGRARDTQYF. This rearrangement joins TRBV5-6 to TRBJ2-3; 8 bases align to TRBD2. Losses at the gene ends were 3 bases for V and 6 bases for J; bases not matched to a gene: 12. This CDR3 is built from 16 residues. From germline, CDR1 is SGHDT and CDR2 YYEEEE.

Worth noting for this clone: At one end the junction does not follow the germline gene, possibly because of a read error. In DNA, the CDR3 is TGTGCCAGCAGCGTAGGGAGACAGGGGGTTGGCTACACCTTC. Amino acid sequence: CASSVGRQGVGYTF. The chain is built from TRBV13 and TRBJ1-2, with TRBD1 matching over 9 bases. This CDR3 is built from 14 residues. CDR1 PRHDT and CDR2 FYEKMQ come from the germline V gene (reference sequence).

The rearrangement links TRBV4-1 to TRBJ1-4, with D uncertain. V shed 4 bases and J shed 9 bases, with 18 bases lying between them. The CDR3 covers 15 residues. Germline V gene sequence: CDR1 MGHRA, CDR2 YSYEKL. CDR3 in amino acids: CASSLEGPGLQKLFF. The CDR3 DNA follows: TGCGCCAGCAGCCTGGAGGGCCCAGGTCTACAAAAACTGTTTTTT.

This chain connects TRBV5-6 to TRBJ1-2; TRBD1 aligns across 7 bases. Germline CDR1 is SGHDT and CDR2 is YYEEEE. CDR3 size: 14 residues. J lost 4 bases, V lost 3 bases, and 6 bases had no gene match. DNA of the CDR3: TGTGCCAGCAGCTCCCGGGACAGCGTCTATGGCTACACCTTC. Translated, it gives CASSSRDSVYGYTF.

This chain uses TRBV2 with TRBJ2-5; 8 bases line up with TRBD2. The germline gives CDR1 SNHLY, CDR2 FYNNEI. The V and J ends lost 5 bases and 5 bases, in that order; junction bases with no gene match: 10. The CDR3 contains 15 residues. The DNA for the CDR3 is TGTGCCAGCAGTTTAACGACGGGGGGGCGGGAGACCCAGTACTTC. Translated: CASSLTTGGRETQYF.

V gene TRBV5-1 combines with J gene TRBJ2-7; D is possibly TRBD1 (6 bases). CDR3 length equals 14 residues. In germline, CDR1 is SGHRS, CDR2 YFSETQ. Trimming removed 4 bases from V and 5 bases from J, with 16 bases in between. The DNA of the CDR3 is TGCGCCAGCAGCCCCAGCAGGGGTTATCACGAGCAGTACTTC. Translating it yields CASSPSRGYHEQYF.

This chain links TRBV6-1 with TRBJ2-5; 9 nucleotides agree with TRBD2. The germline CDR1 and CDR2 sequences are MNHNS and SASEGT. The ends lost 4 bases at V and 5 bases at J; junction bases unmatched: 5. The CDR3 covers 14 residues. This CDR3 reads CASSAGGGAETQYF. CDR3 bases: TGTGCCAGCAGTGCGGGCGGGGGGGCTGAGACCCAGTACTTC.

This chain links TRBV7-9 with TRBJ1-1; D is perhaps TRBD1 (5 bases). The germline V gene has CDR1 SEHNR and CDR2 FQNEAQ (reference sequence). The CDR3 loop spans 15 amino acids. V lost 4 bases, J lost 3 bases, and 15 bases lay in between. CDR3 in amino acids: CASSSSGVMDTEAFF. The CDR3 region has the DNA TGTGCCAGCAGCTCATCGGGGGTGATGGACACTGAAGCTTTCTTT.

The chain recombines TRBV5-4 with TRBJ1-4; 9 positions match TRBD1. Germline assignment: CDR1 SGHNT and CDR2 YYREEE (reference sequence). V was pared by 1 base and J by 7 bases, with 11 bases of the junction left unmatched. The CDR3 consists of 17 residues. The CDR3 reads CASSLSQGAGLGEKLFF. In nucleotides, the CDR3 is TGTGCCAGCAGCTTGTCACAGGGGGCGGGATTAGGTGAAAAACTGTTTTTT.

This clone was counted once. One end of the junction varies from germline; a read error may be responsible. Within the sample, other DNA sequences also encode this same CDR3. The genes are TRBV5-1 and TRBJ1-1; D call uncertain. The CDR3 loop spans 13 amino acids. From germline, CDR1 is SGHRS and CDR2 YFSETQ. The CDR3 sequence is CASSLQQNTEAFF. The CDR3 nucleotides are TGCGCCAGCAGCTTGCAACAGAACACTGAGGCTTTCTTT.

V is TRBV29-1 and J is TRBJ1-2, with D possibly matching TRBD1 (6 bases). CDR3 size: 13 residues. V was cut by 3 bases and J by 4 bases, with 12 bases left in between. Germline assignment: CDR1 SQVTM and CDR2 ANQGSEA. The CDR3 DNA is TGCAGCGTTGAGTCAGGGGATGGCTATGGCTACACCTTC. Amino acids: CSVESGDGYGYTF.

The chain couples TRBV7-9 to TRBJ1-6; perhaps TRBD1 as D (5 bases). There are 14 residues in the CDR3. Between the trimmed V and J ends, which lost 5 bases and 8 bases, there was a span of 13 bases. Germline CDR1 is SEHNR and CDR2 is FQNEAQ (reference sequence). CDR3 DNA sequence: TGTGCCAGCAGCGGGGCAGTCAAACATTCACCCCTCCACTTT. Its translation is CASSGAVKHSPLHF.

The genes are TRBV29-1 and TRBJ1-1, with 7 bases aligning to TRBD1. Trimming at V came to 6 bases and at J to 6 bases, leaving 4 bases not matched to a gene. Germline V gene lookup returns CDR1 SQVTM and CDR2 ANQGSEA. CDR3 length: 11 residues. CDR3 DNA: TGCAGCGTGCAGGGGGTTGCTGAAGCTTTCTTT. It encodes CSVQGVAEAFF.

This clone was seen only a few times. This chain connects TRBV6-5 to TRBJ1-5; D unresolved. The V end was cut by 8 bases, the J end by 4 bases, with 12 bases between. CDR1 MNHEY and CDR2 SVGAGI come from the germline V gene. The CDR3 extends over 13 amino acids. The CDR3 nucleotides are TGTGCCAGCGCACGACTGTTGAATCAGCCCCAGCATTTT. It is translated as CASARLLNQPQHF.

The chain employs TRBV7-9 and TRBJ1-5, with D possibly being TRBD1 (6 bases). The CDR3 length is 14 residues. Germline V gives CDR1 SEHNR, CDR2 FQNEAQ (reference sequence). V was cut by 1 base and J by 6 bases, with 10 bases left in between. CDR3 residues: CASSLGKQGQPQHF. The CDR3 nucleotides are TGTGCCAGCAGCTTAGGGAAACAGGGTCAGCCCCAGCATTTT.

This clone was observed a few times. The CDR3 DNA reads as TGCGCCAGCAGCCAGCGACTAGCTGGCTATGAGCAGTTCTTC. Its translation is CASSQRLAGYEQFF. The genes are TRBV4-3 and TRBJ2-1; TRBD2 agrees at 7 bases. The CDR3 sequence is 14 residues long. The V and J ends lost 3 bases and 8 bases, in that order; junction bases with no gene match: 7. Looked up from germline, CDR1 is LGHNA and CDR2 is YSLEER.

The chain couples TRBV15 to TRBJ2-5, with 8 bases identical to TRBD1. Judging by the DNA end, TRBJ2-7 fits better; the J call may be wrong. This CDR3 is 14 amino acids long. In germline, CDR1 is LNHNV, CDR2 YYDKDF (reference sequence). CDR3 amino acids: CATSRDQGAYEQYF. In DNA form, the CDR3 reads TGTGCCACCAGCAGAGATCAGGGGGCTTACGAGCAGTACTTC.

The chain has TRBV7-9 and TRBJ2-7; 9 nucleotides align to TRBD1. This CDR3 contains 14 residues. The V and J ends lost 6 bases and 4 bases, in that order; junction bases with no gene match: 7. Per the germline V gene, CDR1 is SEHNR and CDR2 is FQNEAQ (reference sequence). The CDR3 sequence: CASSPGTGQYEQYF. The DNA of the CDR3 is TGTGCCAGCAGTCCCGGGACAGGGCAATACGAGCAGTACTTC. Filled out from reference TRBV7-9 and TRBJ2-7, the complete variable domain reads DTGVSQNPRHKITKRGQNVTFRCDPISEHNRLYWYRQTLGQGPEFLTYFQNEAQLEKSRLLSDRFSAERPKGSFSTLEIQRTEQGDSAMYLCASSPGTGQYEQYFGPGTRLTVT.

This rearrangement joins TRBV27 to TRBJ2-1; weak D call: TRBD1 (6 bases). This CDR3 region has 17 residues. Trimming shortened V by 3 bases and J by 5 bases, and 20 bases separated the two germline ends. The V gene's germline CDR1 is MNHEY and CDR2 SMNVEV (reference sequence). The CDR3 region is CASSFYSGTQQHNEQFF. DNA for the CDR3: TGTGCCAGCAGTTTCTACTCCGGGACACAGCAGCACAATGAGCAGTTCTTC.

The V and J genes are TRBV6-4 and TRBJ1-1; D is unresolved. The CDR3 covers 13 residues. Trimming took 3 bases from V and 4 from J, leaving 9 bases between them. Germline V CDR1 and CDR2: MRHNA, SNTAGT. For the CDR3, the DNA is TGTGCCAGCAGTGATTCGACTGGCACTGAAGCTTTCTTT. Amino acid sequence: CASSDSTGTEAFF.

The chain has TRBV5-1 and TRBJ2-3; 12 nucleotides line up with TRBD2. The length of the CDR3 is 17 residues. Germline V gene sequence: CDR1 SGHRS, CDR2 YFSETQ. The J segment lost 4 bases and the V segment lost 3 bases, leaving 9 bases of the junction unmatched. This chain's CDR3 is CASSSDFLAGGADTQYF. CDR3 sequence (DNA): TGCGCCAGCAGCTCGGACTTCCTAGCGGGGGGGGCAGATACGCAGTATTTT.

This clone was observed a few times. The V gene is TRBV18, the J gene TRBJ2-5; a possible D gene is TRBD1 (6 bases). V lost 4 bases and J 0 bases, leaving 9 bases between the germline ends. Germline assignment: CDR1 KGHSH and CDR2 LQKENI. The CDR3 is 14 amino acids. CDR3 protein: CASSRGQNQETQYF. DNA of the CDR3: TGTGCCAGCTCACGAGGACAGAACCAAGAGACCCAGTACTTC.

This rearrangement joins TRBV6-4 to TRBJ1-3; 8 bases line up with TRBD1. Losses at the gene ends were 9 bases for V and 3 bases for J; bases not matched to a gene: 1. Per the germline V gene, CDR1 is MRHNA and CDR2 is SNTAGT. The CDR3 extends over 12 amino acids. The chain's CDR3 is CARTGVGNTIYF. CDR3 coding DNA: TGTGCCAGGACAGGGGTTGGAAACACCATATATTTT.